This TCR beta chain was sequenced during a study of naive and memory T cell subsets. Study results and caveats: TCR counts from RNA may reflect activation-linked expression changes. A clonotype means one alpha or beta sequence, not an alpha/beta pair.

An equimolar mix of two oligonucleotides served as the beta constant-region primer for TRBC1 and TRBC2. TCRdb itself ran the UMI-ligation and nested PCR reads through MiXCR, one entry per CDR3 protein. This table holds 120,000 to 150,000 distinct CDR3 sequences, 17% found once. In its sample, this clonotype was seen a few times. Its matching antigen is unknown. Sequencing was carried out using naive CD4+ T cells from blood. The sequence derives from a human donor in good health.

The CDR3 protein is CASSLRAGLAKNIQYF. CDR3 nucleotide sequence: TGTGCCAGCAGCTTACGAGCGGGACTAGCCAAAAACATTCAGTACTTC. The V gene is TRBV7-2, the J gene TRBJ2-4; 7 nucleotides align to TRBD2. From germline, CDR1 is SGHTA and CDR2 FQGNSA. This CDR3 is built from 16 residues. V shed 2 bases, J shed 0 bases, and the junction held 4 bases outside the gene matches.